This entry lists 7 T cell receptor beta chains sequenced from one sample in a study of blood T cell repertoires in COVID-19. Method: immunoSEQ multiplex PCR; TCRdb's copy keeps in-frame clones and lacks some. The sample includes about 230,000 clones, over 70% of them seen just once. The sequencing sample was made of peripheral blood. Receptors were obtained from a woman aged 80 or over with acute or convalescent COVID-19.

CDR3 DNA: TGTGCCAGCAGTTACCGGGGGATATCCTACGAGCAGTACTTC. Amino acid sequence: CASSYRGISYEQYF. This chain connects TRBV6-5 to TRBJ2-7; possible D gene TRBD2, 6 bases. The CDR3 totals 14 residues. Germline CDR1 MNHEY, CDR2 SVGAGI. Trimming removed 2 bases at V and 1 base at J, with 9 bases between.

The J gene is TRBJ2-5, the V gene TRBV19, with 13 bases lining up with TRBD2. CDR3 length: 16 amino acids. Unmatched junction bases numbered 5, after V lost 5 bases and J lost 2 bases. From germline, CDR1 is LNHDA and CDR2 SQIVND (reference sequence). The CDR3 spells CASSPGLAGMQETQYF. The CDR3 DNA sequence: TGTGCCAGTAGTCCGGGACTAGCGGGGATGCAAGAGACCCAGTACTTC.

This chain links TRBV7-3 with TRBJ2-1; the match to TRBD1 covers 9 bases. Trimming cost V 1 base and J 9 bases; bases outside gene matches: 7. This CDR3 spans 15 amino acids. Germline values: CDR1 SGHTA, CDR2 FQGTGA. The chain's CDR3 is CASSLMGQGTTEQFF. CDR3 in DNA: TGTGCCAGCAGCTTAATGGGACAGGGAACGACTGAGCAGTTCTTC.

The chain recombines TRBV12-3 or TRBV12-4 with TRBJ1-5; 9 bases are a match to TRBD1. Unmatched junction bases numbered 7, after V lost 5 bases and J lost 11 bases. This CDR3 is built from 13 residues. The CDR3 region is CASSNYRGLAQHF. In DNA, the CDR3 is TGTGCCAGCAGTAACTACAGGGGGCTGGCCCAGCATTTT.

The chain carries TRBV7-2 and TRBJ2-2; 8 bases align to TRBD2. Germline V gene sequence: CDR1 SGHTA, CDR2 FQGNSA. CDR3 length equals 15 residues. The junction had 7 bases not matched to a gene; V was cut back by 5 bases and J by 5 bases. The CDR3 nucleotides are TGTGCCAGCAGCAAGAGCGGGGGAGTAACCGGGGAGCTGTTTTTT. Amino acids: CASSKSGGVTGELFF.

The sample holds a few counts of this clone. The chain carries TRBV28 and TRBJ2-7; possibly TRBD1 for D (6 bases). Deletions cut 4 bases from V and 3 bases from J, with 10 bases between. The CDR3 length is 13 residues. Per germline, CDR1 MDHEN and CDR2 SYDVKM. The CDR3 nucleotides read TGTGCCAGCAGTTCCCCAGGGGTCTACGAGCAGTACTTC. Its translation is CASSSPGVYEQYF.

V and J are TRBV28 and TRBJ1-5, with unresolved D. V lost 3 bases and J 7 bases, leaving 10 bases between the germline ends. The germline CDR1 and CDR2 sequences are MDHEN and SYDVKM. CDR3 size: 13 residues. Here the CDR3 reads CASSLMSRQPQHF. CDR3 DNA sequence: TGTGCCAGCAGTTTGATGTCGAGGCAGCCCCAGCATTTT.